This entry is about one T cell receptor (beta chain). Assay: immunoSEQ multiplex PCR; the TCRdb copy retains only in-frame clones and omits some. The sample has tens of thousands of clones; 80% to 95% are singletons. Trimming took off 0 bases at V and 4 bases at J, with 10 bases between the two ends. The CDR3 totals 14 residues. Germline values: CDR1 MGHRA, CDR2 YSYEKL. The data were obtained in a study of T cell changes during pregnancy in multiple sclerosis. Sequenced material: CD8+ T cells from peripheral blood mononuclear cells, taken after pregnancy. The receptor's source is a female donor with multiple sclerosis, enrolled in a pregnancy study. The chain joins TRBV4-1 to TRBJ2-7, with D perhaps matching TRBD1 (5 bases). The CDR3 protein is CASSQDGARYEQYF. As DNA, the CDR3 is TGCGCCAGCAGCCAAGATGGGGCCAGATACGAGCAGTACTTC.